This T cell receptor (beta chain) derives from a study of post-analysis software for immune sequencing data. General observations from the study: About 5 TRBV segments appeared more often in patients than in controls, and TRBV5-6, TRBV5-1 and TRBV20-1 were among these.

Looked up from germline, CDR1 is MNHEY and CDR2 is SMNVEV (reference sequence). This CDR3 comprises 16 residues. V lost 5 bases to trimming and J lost 5 bases; unmatched junction nucleotides: 13. This clonotype was seen a handful of times. Its antigen is not identified. Included in the TCR beta cDNA libraries were unique molecular identifiers. TCRdb processed the PCR reads anew with MiXCR; each CDR3 protein has one entry. The sample lists about 170,000 distinct CDR3 sequences; approximately 31% were seen once. This sequence joins TRBV27 and TRBJ1-1; 8 bases agree with TRBD1. The TCR originated in a girl aged 10 to 17 with multiple sclerosis. The specimen sequenced was blood. In nucleotides, the CDR3 is TGTGCCAGCAGTGGGCAGGGGGCGCGTGAGTATACTGAAGCTTTCTTT. It translates to CASSGQGAREYTEAFF.